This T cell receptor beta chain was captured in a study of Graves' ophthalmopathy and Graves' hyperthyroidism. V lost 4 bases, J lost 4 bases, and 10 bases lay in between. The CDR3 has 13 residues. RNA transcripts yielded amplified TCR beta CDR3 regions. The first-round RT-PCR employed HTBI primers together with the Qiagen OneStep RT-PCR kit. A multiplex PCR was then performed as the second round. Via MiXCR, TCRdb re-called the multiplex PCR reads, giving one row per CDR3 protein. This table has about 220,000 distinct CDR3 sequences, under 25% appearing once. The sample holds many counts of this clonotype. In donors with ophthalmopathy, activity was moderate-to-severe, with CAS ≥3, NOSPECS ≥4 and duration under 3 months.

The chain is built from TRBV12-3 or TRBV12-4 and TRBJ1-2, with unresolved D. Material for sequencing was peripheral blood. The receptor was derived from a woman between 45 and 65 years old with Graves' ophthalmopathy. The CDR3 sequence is CASSYRELYGYTF. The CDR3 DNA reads TGTGCCAGCAGTTACCGGGAACTCTATGGCTACACCTTC.